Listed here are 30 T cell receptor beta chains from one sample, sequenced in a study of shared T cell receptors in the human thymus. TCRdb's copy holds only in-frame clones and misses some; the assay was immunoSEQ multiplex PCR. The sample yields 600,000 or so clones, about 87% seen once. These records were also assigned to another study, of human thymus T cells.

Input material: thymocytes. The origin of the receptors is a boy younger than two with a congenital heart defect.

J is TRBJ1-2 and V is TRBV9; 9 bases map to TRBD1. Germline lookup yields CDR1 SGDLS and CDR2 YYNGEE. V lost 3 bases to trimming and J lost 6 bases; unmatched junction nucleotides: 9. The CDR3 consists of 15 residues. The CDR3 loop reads CASSARDRVADGYTF. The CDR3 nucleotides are TGTGCCAGCAGCGCCCGGGACAGGGTAGCGGATGGCTACACCTTC.

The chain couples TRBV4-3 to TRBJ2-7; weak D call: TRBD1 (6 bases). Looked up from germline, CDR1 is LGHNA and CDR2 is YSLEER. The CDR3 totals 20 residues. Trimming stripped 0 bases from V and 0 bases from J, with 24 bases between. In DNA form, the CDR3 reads TGCGCCAGCAGCCAAGAGAGGGCGGACAGTCCTACAAGTCACTCCTACGAGCAGTACTTC. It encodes CASSQERADSPTSHSYEQYF.

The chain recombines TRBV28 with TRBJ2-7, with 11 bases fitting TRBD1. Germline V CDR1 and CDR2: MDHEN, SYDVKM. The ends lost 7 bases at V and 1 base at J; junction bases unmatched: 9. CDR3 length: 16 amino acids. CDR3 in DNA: TGTGCCAGCACCCGGACAGGGGGCGAGACGTCCTACGAGCAGTACTTC. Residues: CASTRTGGETSYEQYF.

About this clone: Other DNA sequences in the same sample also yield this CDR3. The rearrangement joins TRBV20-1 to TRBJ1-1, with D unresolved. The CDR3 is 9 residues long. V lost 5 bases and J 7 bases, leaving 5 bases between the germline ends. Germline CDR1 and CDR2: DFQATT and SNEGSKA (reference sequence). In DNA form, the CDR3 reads TGCAGTGCTTCACTTGAAGCTTTCTTT. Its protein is CSASLEAFF.

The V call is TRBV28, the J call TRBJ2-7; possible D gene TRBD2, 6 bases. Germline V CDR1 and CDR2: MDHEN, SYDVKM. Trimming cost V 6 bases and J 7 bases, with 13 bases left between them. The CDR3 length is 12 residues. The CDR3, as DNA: TGTGCCAGCAGCCTCGCGGGGAGAGAGCAGTACTTC. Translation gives CASSLAGREQYF. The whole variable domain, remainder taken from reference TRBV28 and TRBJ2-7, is DVKVTQSSRYLVKRTGEKVFLECVQDMDHENMFWYRQDPGLGLRLIYFSYDVKMKEKGDIPEGYSVSREKKERFSLILESASTNQTSMYLCASSLAGREQYFGPGTRLTVT.

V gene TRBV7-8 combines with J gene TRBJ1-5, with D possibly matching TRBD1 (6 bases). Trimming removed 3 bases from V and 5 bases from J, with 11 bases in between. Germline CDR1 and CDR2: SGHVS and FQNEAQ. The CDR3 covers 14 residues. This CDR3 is CASSFGPGDQPQHF. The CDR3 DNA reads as TGTGCCAGCAGCTTTGGGCCAGGGGATCAGCCCCAGCATTTT.

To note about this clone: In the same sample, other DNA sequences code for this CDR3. CDR3: CAWSVQGASYNSPLHF. DNA of the CDR3: TGTGCCTGGAGTGTACAGGGAGCGTCCTATAATTCACCCCTCCACTTT. V usage is TRBV30 and J usage is TRBJ1-6; D is possibly TRBD1 (6 bases). The V gene lost 0 bases and the J gene lost 1 base, with 10 bases spanning the gap. Germline V gene sequence: CDR1 GTSNPN, CDR2 SVGIG (reference sequence). This CDR3 is 16 amino acids long.

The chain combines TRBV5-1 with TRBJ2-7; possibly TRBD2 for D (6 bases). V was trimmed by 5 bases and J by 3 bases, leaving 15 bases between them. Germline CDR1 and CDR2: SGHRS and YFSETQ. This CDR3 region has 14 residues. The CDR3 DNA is TGCGCCAGCAGGGTCGGGGAGGTGGTCTACGAGCAGTACTTC. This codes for CASRVGEVVYEQYF.

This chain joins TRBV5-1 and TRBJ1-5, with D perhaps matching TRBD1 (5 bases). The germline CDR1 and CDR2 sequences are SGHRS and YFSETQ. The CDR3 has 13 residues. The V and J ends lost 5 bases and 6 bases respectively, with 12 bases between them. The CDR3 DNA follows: TGCGCCAGCAGTGTGGAGGGGTTTCAGCCCCAGCATTTT. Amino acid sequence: CASSVEGFQPQHF.

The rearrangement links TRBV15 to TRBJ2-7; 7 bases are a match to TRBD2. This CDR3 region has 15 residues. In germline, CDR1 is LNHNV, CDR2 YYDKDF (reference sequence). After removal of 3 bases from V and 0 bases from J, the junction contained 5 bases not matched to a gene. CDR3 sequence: CATSRGGMSSYEQYF. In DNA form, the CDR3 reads TGTGCCACCAGCAGGGGGGGGATGAGCTCCTACGAGCAGTACTTC.

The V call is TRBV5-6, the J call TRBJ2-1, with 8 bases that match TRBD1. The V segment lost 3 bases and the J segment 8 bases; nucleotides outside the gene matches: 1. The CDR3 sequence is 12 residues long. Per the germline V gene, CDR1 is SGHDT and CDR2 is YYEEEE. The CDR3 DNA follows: TGTGCCAGCAGCTACAGGGGGGATGAGCAGTTCTTC. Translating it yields CASSYRGDEQFF. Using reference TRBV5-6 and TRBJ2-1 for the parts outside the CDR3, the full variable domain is DAGVTQSPTHLIKTRGQQVTLRCSPKSGHDTVSWYQQALGQGPQFIFQYYEEEERQRGNFPDRFSGHQFPNYSSELNVNALLLGDSALYLCASSYRGDEQFFGPGTRLTVL.

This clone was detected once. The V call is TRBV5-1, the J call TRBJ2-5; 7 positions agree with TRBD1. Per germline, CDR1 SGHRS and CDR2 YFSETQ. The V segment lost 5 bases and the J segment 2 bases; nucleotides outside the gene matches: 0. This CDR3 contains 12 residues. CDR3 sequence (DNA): TGCGCCAGCAGGGACAGGCAAGAGACCCAGTACTTC. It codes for CASRDRQETQYF. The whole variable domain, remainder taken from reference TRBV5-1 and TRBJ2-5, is KAGVTQTPRYLIKTRGQQVTLSCSPISGHRSVSWYQQTPGQGLQFLFEYFSETQRNKGNFPGRFSGRQFSNSRSEMNVSTLELGDSALYLCASRDRQETQYFGPGTRLLVL.

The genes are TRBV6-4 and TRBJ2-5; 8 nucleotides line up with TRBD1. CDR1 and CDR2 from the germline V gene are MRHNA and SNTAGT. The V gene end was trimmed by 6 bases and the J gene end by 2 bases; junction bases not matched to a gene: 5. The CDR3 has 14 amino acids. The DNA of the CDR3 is TGTGCCAGCAGAAGGACAGGGATGCAAGAGACCCAGTACTTC. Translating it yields CASRRTGMQETQYF.

For the CDR3, the DNA is TGTGCCAGCAGCTTGGTTAGGGCAGGGGGTCATGAGCAGTTCTTC. It encodes CASSLVRAGGHEQFF. J is TRBJ2-1 and V is TRBV5-6, with 7 bases aligning to TRBD1. The germline V gene has CDR1 SGHDT and CDR2 YYEEEE. The CDR3 is 15 residues long. J was trimmed by 8 bases and V by 0 bases; bases with no gene match: 8.

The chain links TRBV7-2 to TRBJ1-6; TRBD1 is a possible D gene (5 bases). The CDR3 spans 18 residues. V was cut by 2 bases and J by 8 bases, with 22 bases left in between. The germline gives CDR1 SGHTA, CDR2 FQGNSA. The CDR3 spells CASSLIPQGTRFYSPLHF. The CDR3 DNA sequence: TGTGCCAGCAGCTTAATCCCTCAGGGAACTCGTTTTTATTCACCCCTCCACTTT.

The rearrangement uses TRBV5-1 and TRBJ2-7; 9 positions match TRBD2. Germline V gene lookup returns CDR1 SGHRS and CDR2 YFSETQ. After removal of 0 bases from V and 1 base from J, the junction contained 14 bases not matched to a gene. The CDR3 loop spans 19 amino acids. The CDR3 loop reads CASSLAGLAGWQESYEQYF. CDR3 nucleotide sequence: TGCGCCAGCAGCTTGGCAGGGCTAGCGGGATGGCAGGAATCCTACGAGCAGTACTTC.

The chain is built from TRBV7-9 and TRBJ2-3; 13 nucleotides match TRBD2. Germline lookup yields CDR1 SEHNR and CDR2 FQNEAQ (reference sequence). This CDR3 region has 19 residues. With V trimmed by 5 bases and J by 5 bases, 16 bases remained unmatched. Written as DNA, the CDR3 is TGTGCCAGCAGCCAAAGGCGGACTAGCGGGAGAGGGGAGGGAGATACGCAGTATTTT. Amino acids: CASSQRRTSGRGEGDTQYF.

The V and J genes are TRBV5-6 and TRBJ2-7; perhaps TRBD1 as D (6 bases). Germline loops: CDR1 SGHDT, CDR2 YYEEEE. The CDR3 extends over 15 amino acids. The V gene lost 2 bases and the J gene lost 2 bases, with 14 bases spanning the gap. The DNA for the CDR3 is TGTGCCAGCAGCTTTACTTACAGGGTTCCCTACGAGCAGTACTTC. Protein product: CASSFTYRVPYEQYF.

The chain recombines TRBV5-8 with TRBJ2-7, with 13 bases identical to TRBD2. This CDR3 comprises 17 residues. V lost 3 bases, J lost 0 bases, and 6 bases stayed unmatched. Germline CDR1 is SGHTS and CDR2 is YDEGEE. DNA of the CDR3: TGTGCCAGCAGCTCAGGGACTAGCGGGACCAGCTCCTACGAGCAGTACTTC. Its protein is CASSSGTSGTSSYEQYF.

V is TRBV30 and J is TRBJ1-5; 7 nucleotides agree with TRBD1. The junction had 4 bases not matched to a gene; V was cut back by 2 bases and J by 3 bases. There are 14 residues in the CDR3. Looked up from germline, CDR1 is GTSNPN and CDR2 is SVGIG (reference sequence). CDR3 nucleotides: TGTGCCTGGAGTAGGGGACAGCCCAATCAGCCCCAGCATTTT. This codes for CAWSRGQPNQPQHF.

The CDR3 DNA follows: TGTGCCATCAGTGAGTCGATACAGACCTACGAGCAGTACTTC. Encoded protein: CAISESIQTYEQYF. The genes are TRBV10-3 and TRBJ2-7; D is uncertain. Looked up from germline, CDR1 is ENHRY and CDR2 is SYGVKD. This CDR3 is built from 14 residues. The V end lost 0 bases, the J end lost 2 bases, and 8 bases lay between the germline ends.

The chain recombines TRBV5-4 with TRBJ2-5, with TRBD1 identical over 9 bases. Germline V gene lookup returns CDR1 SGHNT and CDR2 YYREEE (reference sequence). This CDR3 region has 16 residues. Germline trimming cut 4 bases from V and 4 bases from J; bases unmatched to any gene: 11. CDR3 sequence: CASSVNRGRERETQYF. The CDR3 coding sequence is TGTGCCAGCAGCGTAAACAGGGGGCGTGAGAGAGAGACCCAGTACTTC.

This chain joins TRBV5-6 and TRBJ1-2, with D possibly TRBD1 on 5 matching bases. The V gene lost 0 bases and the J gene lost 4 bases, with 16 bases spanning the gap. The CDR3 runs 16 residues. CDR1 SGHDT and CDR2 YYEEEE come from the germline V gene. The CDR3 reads CASSLAPDSSLYGYTF. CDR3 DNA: TGTGCCAGCAGCTTGGCTCCCGACAGTTCACTCTATGGCTACACCTTC.

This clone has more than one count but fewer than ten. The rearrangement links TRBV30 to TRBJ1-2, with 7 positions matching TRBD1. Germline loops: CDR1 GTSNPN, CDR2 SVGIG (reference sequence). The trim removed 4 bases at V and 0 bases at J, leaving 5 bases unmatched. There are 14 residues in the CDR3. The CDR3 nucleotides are TGTGCCTGGATTCGGACAGGAGCTAACTATGGCTACACCTTC. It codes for CAWIRTGANYGYTF.

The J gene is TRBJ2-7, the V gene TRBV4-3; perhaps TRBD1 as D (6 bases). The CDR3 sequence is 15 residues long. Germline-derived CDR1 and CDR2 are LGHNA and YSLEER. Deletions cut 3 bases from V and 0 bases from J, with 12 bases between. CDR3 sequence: CASSHGQRPSYEQYF. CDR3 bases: TGCGCCAGCAGCCACGGACAGAGACCCTCCTACGAGCAGTACTTC.

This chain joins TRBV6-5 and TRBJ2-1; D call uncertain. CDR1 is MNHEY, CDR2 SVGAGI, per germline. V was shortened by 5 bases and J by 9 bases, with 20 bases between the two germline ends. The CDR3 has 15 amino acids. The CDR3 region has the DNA TGTGCCAGCAGTGCCTTTCTAGGTCTCCTAGGTGAGCAGTTCTTC. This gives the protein CASSAFLGLLGEQFF.

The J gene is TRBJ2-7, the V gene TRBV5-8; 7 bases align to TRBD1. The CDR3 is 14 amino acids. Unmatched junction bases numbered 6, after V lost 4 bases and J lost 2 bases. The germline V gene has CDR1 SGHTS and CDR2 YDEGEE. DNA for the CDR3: TGTGCCAGCAGCGAAAGGGACAGAGCCTACGAGCAGTACTTC. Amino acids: CASSERDRAYEQYF.

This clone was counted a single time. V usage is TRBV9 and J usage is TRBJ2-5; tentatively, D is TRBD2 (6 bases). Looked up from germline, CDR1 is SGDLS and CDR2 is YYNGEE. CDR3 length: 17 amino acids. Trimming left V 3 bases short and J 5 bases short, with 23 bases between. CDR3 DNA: TGTGCCAGCAGCGCCCCCCGAGGGGAGGAGGAGGAGGAGACCCAGTACTTC. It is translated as CASSAPRGEEEEETQYF.

The CDR3 DNA is TGTGCCAGTAATAGCGGGAGGTCCTACGAGCAGTACTTC. Its protein is CASNSGRSYEQYF. The V gene is TRBV19, the J gene TRBJ2-7; 10 bases line up with TRBD2. The CDR3 extends over 13 amino acids. Germline V gene data show CDR1 as LNHDA and CDR2 as SQIVND (reference sequence). V was clipped by 7 bases and J by 1 base; unmatched bases: 1.

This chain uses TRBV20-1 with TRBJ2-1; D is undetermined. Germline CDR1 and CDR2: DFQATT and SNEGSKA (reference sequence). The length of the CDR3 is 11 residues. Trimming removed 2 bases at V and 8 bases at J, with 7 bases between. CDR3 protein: CSARLKHEQFF. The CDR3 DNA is TGCAGTGCTAGATTGAAGCATGAGCAGTTCTTC.